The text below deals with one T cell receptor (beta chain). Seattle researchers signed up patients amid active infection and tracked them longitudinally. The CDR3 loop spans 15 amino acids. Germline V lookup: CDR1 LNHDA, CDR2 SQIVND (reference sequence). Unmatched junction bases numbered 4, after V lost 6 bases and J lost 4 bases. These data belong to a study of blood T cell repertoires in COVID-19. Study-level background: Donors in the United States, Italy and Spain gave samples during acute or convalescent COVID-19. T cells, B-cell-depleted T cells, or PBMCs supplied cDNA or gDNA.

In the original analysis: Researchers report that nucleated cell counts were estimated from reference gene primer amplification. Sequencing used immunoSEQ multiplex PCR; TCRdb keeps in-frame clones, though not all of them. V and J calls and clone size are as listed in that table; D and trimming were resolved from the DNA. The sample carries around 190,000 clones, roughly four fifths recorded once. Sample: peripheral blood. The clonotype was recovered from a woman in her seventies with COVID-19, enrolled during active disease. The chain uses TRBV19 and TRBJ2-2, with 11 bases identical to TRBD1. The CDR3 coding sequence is TGTGCCAGTAGGACCGGGACAGGGGGCACCGGGGAGCTGTTTTTT. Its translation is CASRTGTGGTGELFF.